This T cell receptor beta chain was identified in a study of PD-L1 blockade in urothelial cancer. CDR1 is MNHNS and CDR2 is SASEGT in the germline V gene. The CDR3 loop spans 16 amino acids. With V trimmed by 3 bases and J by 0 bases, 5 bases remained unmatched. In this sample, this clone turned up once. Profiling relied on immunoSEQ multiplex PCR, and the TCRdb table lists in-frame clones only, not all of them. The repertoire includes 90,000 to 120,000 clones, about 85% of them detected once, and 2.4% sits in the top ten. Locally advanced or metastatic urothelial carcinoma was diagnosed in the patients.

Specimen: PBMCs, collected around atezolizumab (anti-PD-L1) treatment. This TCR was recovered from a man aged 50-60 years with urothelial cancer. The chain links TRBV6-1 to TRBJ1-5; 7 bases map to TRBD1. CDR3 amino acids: CASSEETGYSNQPQHF. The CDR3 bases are TGTGCCAGCAGTGAGGAGACAGGGTATAGCAATCAGCCCCAGCATTTT.